A single sample gave rise to the 10 T cell receptor beta chains below, sequenced in a study of blood T cell repertoires in COVID-19. Repertoires were generated with immunoSEQ multiplex PCR, while TCRdb's copy carries only in-frame clones and drops some. This table has around 300,000 clones, approximately 88% appearing once. Sequenced sample: PBMCs or T cells enriched from blood (not recorded which). The receptor set was obtained from a man under 40 who had recovered from COVID-19.

This chain connects TRBV27 to TRBJ1-2; tentatively, D is TRBD1 (5 bases). The CDR3 covers 14 residues. Germline values: CDR1 MNHEY, CDR2 SMNVEV (reference sequence). Trimming shortened V by 1 base and J by 7 bases, and 13 bases separated the two germline ends. The CDR3 sequence is CASSLFAGTGGYTF. The CDR3 DNA sequence: TGTGCCAGCAGTTTATTTGCGGGAACAGGTGGCTACACCTTC.

This clone was counted once. J is TRBJ2-1 and V is TRBV19; 9 bases are shared with TRBD1. The CDR3 is 13 residues long. Losses at the gene ends were 7 bases for V and 7 bases for J; bases not matched to a gene: 5. Germline lookup yields CDR1 LNHDA and CDR2 SQIVND (reference sequence). CDR3 loop: CASMGGQGNEQFF. The CDR3 bases are TGTGCCAGTATGGGAGGACAGGGGAATGAGCAGTTCTTC.

The rearrangement uses TRBV7-8 and TRBJ1-6; the D gene is possibly TRBD1 (6 bases). Trimming removed 1 base from V and 6 bases from J, with 13 bases in between. The CDR3 extends over 16 amino acids. CDR1 and CDR2 from the germline V gene are SGHVS and FQNEAQ. The CDR3 bases are TGTGCCAGCAGCTTAGACCTAGGACAGATTAATTCACCCCTCCACTTT. Protein: CASSLDLGQINSPLHF. Supplemented by reference TRBV7-8 and TRBJ1-6, the full variable domain reads GAGVSQSPRYKVAKRGQDVALRCDPISGHVSLFWYQQALGQGPEFLTYFQNEAQLDKSGLPSDRFFAERPEGSVSTLKIQRTQQEDSAVYLCASSLDLGQINSPLHFGNGTRLTVT.

The J gene is TRBJ2-6, the V gene TRBV7-3; tentatively, D is TRBD1 (5 bases). The V gene lost 3 bases and the J gene lost 3 bases, with 9 bases spanning the gap. The germline V gene encodes CDR1 SGHTA and CDR2 FQGTGA. There are 15 residues in the CDR3. CDR3 loop: CASSLSGLGANVLTF. DNA for the CDR3: TGTGCCAGCAGCTTGTCAGGGCTTGGGGCCAACGTCCTGACTTTC.

The V and J genes are TRBV11-2 and TRBJ1-1; D gene ambiguous. Germline values: CDR1 SGHAT, CDR2 FQNNGV. V was shortened by 5 bases and J by 1 base, with 23 bases between the two germline ends. The CDR3 is 18 residues long. Here the CDR3 DNA reads TGTGCCAGCAGCCCGTCCCCTGGGCGGCGGGGTAGGAACACTGAAGCTTTCTTT. This encodes CASSPSPGRRGRNTEAFF. The complete variable domain, with remaining parts taken from reference TRBV11-2 and TRBJ1-1, reads EAGVAQSPRYKIIEKRQSVAFWCNPISGHATLYWYQQILGQGPKLLIQFQNNGVVDDSQLPKDRFSAERLKGVDSTLKIQPAKLEDSAVYLCASSPSPGRRGRNTEAFFGQGTRLTVV.

V and J are TRBV5-6 and TRBJ2-5; D unclear. Trimming left V 0 bases short and J 1 base short, with 7 bases between. Germline V gene lookup returns CDR1 SGHDT and CDR2 YYEEEE. The CDR3 spans 14 residues. The CDR3 DNA is TGTGCCAGCAGCTTGGGGAGATTCCAAGAGACCCAGTACTTC. Translation gives CASSLGRFQETQYF.

This clone was detected only once. The genes are TRBV15 and TRBJ1-4, with 10 bases aligning to TRBD1. Germline CDR1 LNHNV, CDR2 YYDKDF (reference sequence). CDR3 size: 16 residues. V shed 3 bases and J 2 bases; nucleotides not matched to a gene: 3. The DNA of the CDR3 is TGTGCCACCAGCAGGGACAGGGGGTTGACTAATGAAAAACTGTTTTTT. This encodes CATSRDRGLTNEKLFF.

The V gene is TRBV9, the J gene TRBJ2-5; 7 bases align to TRBD2. Trimming took 2 bases from V and 3 from J; bases not matched to a gene: 1. The CDR3 runs 13 residues. CDR1 and CDR2 (germline): SGDLS, YYNGEE. The CDR3: CASSVGGKETQYF. The CDR3 nucleotides read TGTGCCAGCAGCGTGGGGGGGAAAGAGACCCAGTACTTC.

The rearrangement joins TRBV3-1 (or the pseudogene TRBV3-2) to TRBJ1-6; D uncertain. Trimming shortened V by 0 bases and J by 0 bases, and 6 bases separated the two germline ends. The CDR3 spans 16 residues. Germline CDR1 and CDR2: LGHDT and YNNKEL (reference sequence). The CDR3 loop reads CASSQEESSYNSPLHF. DNA of the CDR3: TGTGCCAGCAGCCAAGAAGAGTCCTCCTATAATTCACCCCTCCACTTT.

This chain uses TRBV9 with TRBJ2-7; D may be TRBD2 (6 bases). The germline V gene has CDR1 SGDLS and CDR2 YYNGEE. Trimming removed 0 bases from V and 2 bases from J, with 12 bases in between. This CDR3 region has 15 residues. In DNA form, the CDR3 reads TGTGCCAGCAGCGTAGGGAGGGGAGATACCTACGAGCAGTACTTC. Translated: CASSVGRGDTYEQYF.